This T cell receptor (beta chain) was recovered during a study of CD8+ T cells in alopecia areata. Lesional scalp punch biopsies and peripheral blood were collected from alopecia areata patients. Remarks on this clone: Its antigen remains unidentified.

CDR3 length: 14 residues. Germline loops: CDR1 GTSNPN, CDR2 SVGIG (reference sequence). V shed 4 bases, J shed 3 bases, and the junction held 5 bases outside the gene matches. General observations from the study: The study also sequences resident alphabeta T cells of normal skin in scalp samples. For lesional scalp, especially alopecia totalis/universalis, clonality was higher than in normal scalp.

RNA, once extracted, was reverse transcribed into cDNA for use as the sequencing template. The repertoire was sequenced with immunoSEQ multiplex PCR; TCRdb's copy has only in-frame clones and lacks some. The table lists about 120,000 clones, around two fifths of them singletons, with 2.5% to 3.5% in the top ten. This TCR came from a human donor with alopecia areata. Sequencing used CD4+ T cells sorted from blood. This chain links TRBV30 with TRBJ2-3, with 9 bases aligning to TRBD2. For the CDR3, the DNA is TGTGCCTGGACTGGGCTAGCGGGAACAGATACGCAGTATTTT. It is translated as CAWTGLAGTDTQYF.